The clone carrying this T cell receptor beta chain was seen ten or more times. This CDR3 has 15 amino acids. The V end lost 2 bases, the J end lost 4 bases, and 12 bases lay between the germline ends. The germline gives CDR1 MDHEN, CDR2 SYDVKM. The data are from a study of T cells in Graves' hyperthyroidism and ophthalmopathy. The source material, RNA transcripts, was used to amplify TCR beta CDR3 regions. When the TCR CDR3 underwent first-round RT-PCR, the HTBI primer set was used. MiXCR, applied by TCRdb to the multiplex PCR reads, yields one record per CDR3 protein. The table has fewer than 800,000 distinct CDR3 sequences, about a sixth seen once. It was uncontrolled infection, other autoimmune disease, pregnancy or lactation that excluded patients.

The receptor was isolated from a man between 18 and 35 years old with Graves' hyperthyroidism. This chain uses TRBV28 with TRBJ2-1, with TRBD2 as a possible D gene (6 bases). Sequenced material: blood. The CDR3 bases are TGTGCCAGCAGTTTAAGGAGGGCCGAGTACAATGAGCAGTTCTTC. This encodes CASSLRRAEYNEQFF.